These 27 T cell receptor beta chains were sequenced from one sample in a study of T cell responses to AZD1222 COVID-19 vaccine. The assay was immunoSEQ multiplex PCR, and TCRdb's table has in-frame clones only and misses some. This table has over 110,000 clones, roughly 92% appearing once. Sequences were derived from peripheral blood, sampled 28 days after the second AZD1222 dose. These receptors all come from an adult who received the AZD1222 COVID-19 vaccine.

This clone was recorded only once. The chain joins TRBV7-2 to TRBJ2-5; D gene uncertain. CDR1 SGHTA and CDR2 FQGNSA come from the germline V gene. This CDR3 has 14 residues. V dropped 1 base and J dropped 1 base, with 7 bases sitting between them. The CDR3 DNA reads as TGTGCCAGCAGCTTAGATGGCTTCCAAGAGACCCAGTACTTC. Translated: CASSLDGFQETQYF.

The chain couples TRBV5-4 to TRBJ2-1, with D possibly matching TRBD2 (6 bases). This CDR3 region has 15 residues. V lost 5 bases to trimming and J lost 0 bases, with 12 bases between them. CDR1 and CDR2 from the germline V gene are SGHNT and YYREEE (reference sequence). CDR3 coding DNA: TGTGCCAGCAGAACGGCGGGAAGCTCCTACAATGAGCAGTTCTTC. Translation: CASRTAGSSYNEQFF.

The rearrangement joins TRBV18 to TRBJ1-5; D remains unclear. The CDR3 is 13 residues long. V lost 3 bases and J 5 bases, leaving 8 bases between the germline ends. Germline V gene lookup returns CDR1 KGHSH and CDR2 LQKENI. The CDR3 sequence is CASSPGNYQPQHF. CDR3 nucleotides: TGTGCCAGCTCACCTGGGAATTATCAGCCCCAGCATTTT.

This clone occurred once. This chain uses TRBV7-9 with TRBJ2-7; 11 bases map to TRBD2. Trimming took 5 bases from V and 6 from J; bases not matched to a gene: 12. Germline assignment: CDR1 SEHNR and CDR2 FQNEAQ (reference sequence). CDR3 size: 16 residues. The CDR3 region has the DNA TGTGCCAGCAGCCCAAGGCGACTAGCGGGATCAACCGAGCAGTACTTC. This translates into CASSPRRLAGSTEQYF.

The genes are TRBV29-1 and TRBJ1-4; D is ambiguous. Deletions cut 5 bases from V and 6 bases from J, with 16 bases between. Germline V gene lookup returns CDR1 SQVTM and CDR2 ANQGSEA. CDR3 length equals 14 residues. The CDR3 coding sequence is TGCAGCGTTCTAAATCGGACCTGGGATGAAAAACTGTTTTTT. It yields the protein CSVLNRTWDEKLFF.

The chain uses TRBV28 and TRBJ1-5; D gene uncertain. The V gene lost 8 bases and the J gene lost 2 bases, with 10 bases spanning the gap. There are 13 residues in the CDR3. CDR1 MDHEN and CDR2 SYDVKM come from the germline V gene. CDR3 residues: CASHNGGNQPQHF. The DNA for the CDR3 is TGTGCCAGCCATAATGGGGGCAATCAGCCCCAGCATTTT.

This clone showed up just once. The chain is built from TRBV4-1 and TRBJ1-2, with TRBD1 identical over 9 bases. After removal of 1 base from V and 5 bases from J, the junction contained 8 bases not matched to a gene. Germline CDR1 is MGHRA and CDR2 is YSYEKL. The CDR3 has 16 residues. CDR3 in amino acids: CASSQVLGTGHYGYTF. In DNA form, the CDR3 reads TGCGCCAGCAGCCAAGTCCTCGGGACAGGGCATTATGGCTACACCTTC.

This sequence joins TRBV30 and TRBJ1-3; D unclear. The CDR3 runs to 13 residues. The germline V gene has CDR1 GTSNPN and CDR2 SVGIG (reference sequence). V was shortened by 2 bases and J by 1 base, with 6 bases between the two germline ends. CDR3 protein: CAWSTVSGNTIYF. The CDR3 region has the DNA TGTGCCTGGAGTACGGTATCTGGAAACACCATATATTTT.

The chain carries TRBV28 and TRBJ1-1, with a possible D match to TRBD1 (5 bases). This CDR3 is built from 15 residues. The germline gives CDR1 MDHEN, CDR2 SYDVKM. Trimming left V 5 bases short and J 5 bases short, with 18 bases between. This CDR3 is CASSPRPGVRTEAFF. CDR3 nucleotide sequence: TGTGCCAGCAGTCCCCGCCCGGGGGTGAGGACTGAAGCTTTCTTT.

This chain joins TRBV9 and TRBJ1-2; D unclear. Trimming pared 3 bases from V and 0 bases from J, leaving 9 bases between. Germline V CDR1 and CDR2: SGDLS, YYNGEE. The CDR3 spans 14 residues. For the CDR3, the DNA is TGTGCCAGCAGCGACGACATTGCTAACTATGGCTACACCTTC. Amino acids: CASSDDIANYGYTF.

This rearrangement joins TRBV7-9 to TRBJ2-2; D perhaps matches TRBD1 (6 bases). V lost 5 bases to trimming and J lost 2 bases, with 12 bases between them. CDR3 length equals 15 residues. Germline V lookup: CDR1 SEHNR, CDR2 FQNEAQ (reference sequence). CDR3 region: CASSLQGINTGELFF. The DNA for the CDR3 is TGTGCCAGCAGCCTACAGGGAATTAACACCGGGGAGCTGTTTTTT. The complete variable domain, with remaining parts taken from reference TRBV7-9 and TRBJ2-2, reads DTGVSQNPRHKITKRGQNVTFRCDPISEHNRLYWYRQTLGQGPEFLTYFQNEAQLEKSRLLSDRFSAERPKGSFSTLEIQRTEQGDSAMYLCASSLQGINTGELFFGEGSRLTVL.

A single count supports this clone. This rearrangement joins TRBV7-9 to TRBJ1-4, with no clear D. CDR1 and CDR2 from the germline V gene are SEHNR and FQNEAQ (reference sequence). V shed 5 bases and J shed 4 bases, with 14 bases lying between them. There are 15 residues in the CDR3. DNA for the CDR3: TGTGCCAGCAGCCCCGACGGAGGTTTTAATGAAAAACTGTTTTTT. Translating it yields CASSPDGGFNEKLFF.

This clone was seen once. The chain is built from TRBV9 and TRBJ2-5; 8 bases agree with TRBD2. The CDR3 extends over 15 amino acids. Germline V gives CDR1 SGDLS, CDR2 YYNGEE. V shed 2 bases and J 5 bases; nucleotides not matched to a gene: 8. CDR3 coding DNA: TGTGCCAGCAGCGTCGGGGGGGCCACTGGGGAGACCCAGTACTTC. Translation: CASSVGGATGETQYF.

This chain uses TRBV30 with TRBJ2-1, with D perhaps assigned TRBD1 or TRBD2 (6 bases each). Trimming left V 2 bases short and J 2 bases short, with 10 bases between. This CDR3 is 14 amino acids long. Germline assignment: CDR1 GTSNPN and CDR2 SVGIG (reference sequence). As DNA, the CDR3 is TGTGCCTGGAGTATGGGGGGCGCCTACAATGAGCAGTTCTTC. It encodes CAWSMGGAYNEQFF.

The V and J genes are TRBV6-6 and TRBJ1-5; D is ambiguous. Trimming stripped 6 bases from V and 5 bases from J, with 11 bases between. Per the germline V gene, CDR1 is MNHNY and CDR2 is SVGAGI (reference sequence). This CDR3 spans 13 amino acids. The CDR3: CASRRSRDQPQHF. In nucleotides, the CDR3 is TGTGCCAGCAGGAGGAGTCGAGATCAGCCCCAGCATTTT.

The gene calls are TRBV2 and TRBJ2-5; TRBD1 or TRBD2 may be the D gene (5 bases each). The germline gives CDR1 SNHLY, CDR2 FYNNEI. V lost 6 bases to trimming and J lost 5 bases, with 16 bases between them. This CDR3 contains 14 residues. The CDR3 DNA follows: TGTGCCAGCAGCGCAGGACACGGGGCGGAGACCCAGTACTTC. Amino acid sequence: CASSAGHGAETQYF.

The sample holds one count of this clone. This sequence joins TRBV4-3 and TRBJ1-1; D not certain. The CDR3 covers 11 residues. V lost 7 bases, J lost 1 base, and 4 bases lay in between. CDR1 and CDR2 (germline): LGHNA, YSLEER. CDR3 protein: CASKGNTEAFF. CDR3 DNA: TGCGCCAGCAAGGGGAACACTGAAGCTTTCTTT.

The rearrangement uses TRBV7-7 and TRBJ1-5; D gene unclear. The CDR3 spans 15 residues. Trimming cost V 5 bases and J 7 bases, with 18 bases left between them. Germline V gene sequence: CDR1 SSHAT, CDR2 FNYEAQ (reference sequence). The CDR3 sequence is CASSARHYPRQPQHF. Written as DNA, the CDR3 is TGTGCCAGCAGCGCCCGACACTATCCGAGGCAGCCCCAGCATTTT.

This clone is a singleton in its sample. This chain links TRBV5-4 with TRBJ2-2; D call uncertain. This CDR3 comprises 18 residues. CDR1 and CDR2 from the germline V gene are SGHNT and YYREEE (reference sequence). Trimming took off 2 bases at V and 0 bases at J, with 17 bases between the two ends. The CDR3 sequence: CASSFGVSGGANTGELFF. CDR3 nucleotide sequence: TGTGCCAGCAGCTTTGGAGTGTCTGGCGGCGCGAACACCGGGGAGCTGTTTTTT.

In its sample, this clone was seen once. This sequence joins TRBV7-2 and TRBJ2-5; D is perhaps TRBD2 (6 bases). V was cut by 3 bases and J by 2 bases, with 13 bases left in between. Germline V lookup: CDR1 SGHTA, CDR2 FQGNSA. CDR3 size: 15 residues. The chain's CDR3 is CASSLDSGVQETQYF. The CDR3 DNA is TGTGCCAGCAGCTTGGATAGCGGAGTTCAAGAGACCCAGTACTTC.

The CDR3 protein is CASSPRQGRTEAFF. The CDR3 DNA follows: TGTGCCAGCAGCCCACGACAGGGTCGCACTGAAGCTTTCTTT. This sequence joins TRBV9 and TRBJ1-1, with 7 nucleotides matching TRBD1. This CDR3 has 14 amino acids. From germline, CDR1 is SGDLS and CDR2 YYNGEE. J was trimmed by 4 bases and V by 4 bases; bases with no gene match: 7.

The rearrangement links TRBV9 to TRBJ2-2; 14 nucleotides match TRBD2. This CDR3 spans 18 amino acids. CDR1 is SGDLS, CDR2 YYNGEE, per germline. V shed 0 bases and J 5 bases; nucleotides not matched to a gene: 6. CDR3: CASSVGTSGGSGTGELFF. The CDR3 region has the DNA TGTGCCAGCAGCGTAGGGACTAGCGGGGGGTCGGGGACCGGGGAGCTGTTTTTT.

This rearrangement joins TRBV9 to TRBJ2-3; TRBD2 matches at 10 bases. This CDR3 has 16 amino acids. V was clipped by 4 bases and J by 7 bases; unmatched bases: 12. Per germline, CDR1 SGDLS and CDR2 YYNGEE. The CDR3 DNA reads TGTGCCAGCAGCTTCATAGCGGGGGGAGGGGTAAATACGCAGTATTTT. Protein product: CASSFIAGGGVNTQYF.

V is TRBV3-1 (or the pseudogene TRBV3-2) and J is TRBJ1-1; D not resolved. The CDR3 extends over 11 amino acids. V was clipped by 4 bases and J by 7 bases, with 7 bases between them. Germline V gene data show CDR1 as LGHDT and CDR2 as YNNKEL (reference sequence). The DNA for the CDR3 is TGTGCCAGCAGCCTCCGGGGTGAAGCTTTCTTT. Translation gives CASSLRGEAFF.

This CDR3 reads CASIEGFGTEAFF. CDR3 nucleotide sequence: TGTGCCAGTATAGAGGGATTTGGGACTGAAGCTTTCTTT. V is TRBV19 and J is TRBJ1-1; no reliable D call. Trimming removed 7 bases from V and 5 bases from J, with 14 bases in between. The CDR3 is 13 residues long. CDR1 is LNHDA, CDR2 SQIVND, per germline (reference sequence).

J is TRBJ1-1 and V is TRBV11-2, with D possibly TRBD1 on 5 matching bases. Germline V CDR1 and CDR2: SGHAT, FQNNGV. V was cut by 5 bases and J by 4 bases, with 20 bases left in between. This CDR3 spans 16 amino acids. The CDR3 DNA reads TGTGCCAGCAGCGGACTAGGGGCCGGGATCGGCACTGAAGCTTTCTTT. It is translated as CASSGLGAGIGTEAFF.

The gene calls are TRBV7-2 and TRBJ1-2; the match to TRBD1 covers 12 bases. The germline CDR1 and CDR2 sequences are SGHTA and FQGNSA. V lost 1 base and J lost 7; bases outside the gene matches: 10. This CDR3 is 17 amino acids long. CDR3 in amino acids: CASSLGQGGQGAGGYTF. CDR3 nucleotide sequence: TGTGCCAGCAGCTTAGGGCAGGGGGGACAGGGGGCCGGTGGCTACACCTTC. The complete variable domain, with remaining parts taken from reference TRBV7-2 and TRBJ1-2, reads GAGVSQSPSNKVTEKGKDVELRCDPISGHTALYWYRQSLGQGLEFLIYFQGNSAPDKSGLPSDRFSAERTGGSVSTLTIQRTQQEDSAVYLCASSLGQGGQGAGGYTFGSGTRLTVV.